These T cell receptor beta chains were read from a single sample in a study of T cells in severe cutaneous drug reactions. TCRdb re-analyzed the multiplex PCR reads; it lists each CDR3 protein once, without DNA. The table for this sample gives about 2,800 distinct CDR3 sequences. The sequenced sample consisted of cells from a skin blister. Receptors originate from a human donor with toxic epidermal necrolysis, a severe cutaneous drug reaction. Both conserved end residues are part of each CDR3. Fields, in order: clone size, J gene, V gene, CDR3 protein. Where a row states a size, it is once, few, many or the class of an expanded clone; other rows omit it.

clone_size: NA; j_call: TRBJ1-2; v_call: TRBV2; cdr3_aa: CASSPGRVGFRGRDYGYTF
clone_size: NA; j_call: TRBJ1-2; v_call: TRBV11-2; cdr3_aa: CASSLLGIDYGYTF
clone_size: NA; j_call: TRBJ2-3; v_call: TRBV6-6; cdr3_aa: CASRKNYRQGTGAGADTQYF
clone_size: NA; j_call: TRBJ2-7; v_call: TRBV6-1; cdr3_aa: CASSDPPDYEQYF
clone_size: NA; j_call: TRBJ2-5; v_call: TRBV7-6; cdr3_aa: CASSLQVAGKETQYF
clone_size: NA; j_call: TRBJ2-2; v_call: TRBV11-2; cdr3_aa: CASSLDLRTGELFF
clone_size: NA; j_call: TRBJ2-1; v_call: TRBV2; cdr3_aa: CAITGTGNYNEQFF
clone_size: NA; j_call: TRBJ1-2; v_call: TRBV29-1; cdr3_aa: CSVGIRDRWGGYTF
clone_size: NA; j_call: TRBJ2-7; v_call: TRBV7-6; cdr3_aa: CASSTGQGSHEQYF
clone_size: medium-sized; j_call: TRBJ2-1; v_call: TRBV5-4; cdr3_aa: CASSLGGTQETQFF
clone_size: NA; j_call: TRBJ2-1; v_call: TRBV9; cdr3_aa: CASSVGLAGVRSEQFF
clone_size: NA; j_call: TRBJ2-3; v_call: TRBV6-6; cdr3_aa: CASEELPDTQYF
clone_size: NA; j_call: TRBJ2-1; v_call: TRBV19; cdr3_aa: CASSIAGAFWNEQFF
clone_size: NA; j_call: TRBJ1-1; v_call: TRBV7-6; cdr3_aa: CASSSYRGPEAFF
clone_size: NA; j_call: TRBJ2-3; v_call: TRBV18; cdr3_aa: CASSAGTGITDTQYF
clone_size: NA; j_call: TRBJ1-3; v_call: TRBV6-5; cdr3_aa: CASSYNSGNTIYF
clone_size: medium-sized; j_call: TRBJ2-4; v_call: TRBV20-1; cdr3_aa: CSANPNVDNSKNIQYF
clone_size: NA; j_call: TRBJ2-2; v_call: TRBV9; cdr3_aa: CASSPTDRGPTGELFF
clone_size: NA; j_call: TRBJ2-3; v_call: TRBV28; cdr3_aa: CASSYDRRTDTQYF
clone_size: NA; j_call: TRBJ1-1; v_call: TRBV10-2; cdr3_aa: CASSQLGGRTEAFF
clone_size: medium-sized; j_call: TRBJ2-7; v_call: TRBV7-3; cdr3_aa: CASSPGNPHEQYF
clone_size: NA; j_call: TRBJ2-1; v_call: TRBV6-2/TRBV6-3; cdr3_aa: CASRPPTSGTYNEQFF
clone_size: NA; j_call: TRBJ2-1; v_call: TRBV7-3; cdr3_aa: CASSSGDEQFF
clone_size: NA; j_call: TRBJ2-1; v_call: TRBV28; cdr3_aa: CASSRYSVSSYNEQFF
clone_size: NA; j_call: TRBJ2-7; v_call: TRBV6-6; cdr3_aa: CASSDSYSYEQYF
clone_size: NA; j_call: TRBJ1-2; v_call: TRBV11-2; cdr3_aa: CASSPTGYGYTF
clone_size: NA; j_call: TRBJ2-1; v_call: TRBV6-6; cdr3_aa: CASRQTSAGNNEQFF
clone_size: NA; j_call: TRBJ2-3; v_call: TRBV30; cdr3_aa: CAWSVLPSVSTDTQYF
clone_size: medium-sized; j_call: TRBJ1-5; v_call: TRBV29-1; cdr3_aa: CSVVTGSYAQHF
clone_size: NA; j_call: TRBJ1-1; v_call: TRBV2; cdr3_aa: CASSDVRQPIEAFF
clone_size: NA; j_call: TRBJ1-3; v_call: TRBV6-1; cdr3_aa: CASSEQGKVSDTIYF
clone_size: NA; j_call: TRBJ2-7; v_call: TRBV30; cdr3_aa: CACLLPGLAGRSYEQYF
clone_size: medium-sized; j_call: TRBJ2-7; v_call: TRBV28; cdr3_aa: CASRGLAGSDEQYF
clone_size: NA; j_call: TRBJ2-1; v_call: TRBV29-1; cdr3_aa: CSVGPQTGFNEQFF
clone_size: NA; j_call: TRBJ2-1; v_call: TRBV6-5; cdr3_aa: CASSRTFSLRGEQFF
clone_size: NA; j_call: TRBJ1-5; v_call: TRBV4-3; cdr3_aa: CASSQDMGPQHF